The 28 T cell receptor beta chains below come from one sample, sequenced in a study of cytomegalovirus exposure and HLA in healthy donors. TCRdb's table, derived via immunoSEQ multiplex PCR, lists solely in-frame clones and lacks some. Of 40,000 to 55,000 clones in the sample, over 85% were seen once. Material: PBMCs. These receptors came from a woman aged 18-29 years in good health and CMV-seronegative.

The gene calls are TRBV7-3 and TRBJ2-1; weak D call: TRBD1 (5 bases). This CDR3 comprises 15 residues. V lost 1 base, J lost 5 bases, and 12 bases lay in between. Germline V CDR1 and CDR2: SGHTA, FQGTGA. CDR3 region: CASSLMGLEDNEQFF. CDR3 coding DNA: TGTGCCAGCAGCTTAATGGGGCTAGAAGACAATGAGCAGTTCTTC.

The chain combines TRBV5-1 with TRBJ1-1; 9 bases map to TRBD1. V trimming: 4 bases; J trimming: 7 bases; junction bases outside the gene matches: 14. Germline V gives CDR1 SGHRS, CDR2 YFSETQ. The CDR3 covers 16 residues. The CDR3 spells CASSRQTGGAPLEAFF. The CDR3 DNA is TGCGCCAGCAGCCGTCAAACAGGGGGCGCTCCGCTTGAAGCTTTCTTT. Full variable domain (outside the CDR3, taken from reference TRBV5-1 and TRBJ1-1): KAGVTQTPRYLIKTRGQQVTLSCSPISGHRSVSWYQQTPGQGLQFLFEYFSETQRNKGNFPGRFSGRQFSNSRSEMNVSTLELGDSALYLCASSRQTGGAPLEAFFGQGTRLTVV.

About this clone: The CDR3 does not close with the conserved phenylalanine or tryptophan, likely indicating a read error. Because the CDR3's place on the DNA is in doubt, the DNA is left out and the CDR3 is given as listed by TCRdb. The chain uses TRBV6-5 and TRBJ2-7; whether TRBD1, the table's D call, matches the DNA was not checked. The CDR3 comprises 11 residues, both ends counted. Germline assignment: CDR1 MNHEY and CDR2 SVGAGI. This CDR3 is CASSYPDGRAP.

V is TRBV7-9 and J is TRBJ2-3; TRBD2 matches at 11 bases. With 3 bases clipped from V and 6 bases from J, the junction kept 17 bases outside the gene matches. This CDR3 spans 19 amino acids. Germline values: CDR1 SEHNR, CDR2 FQNEAQ (reference sequence). The CDR3 DNA is TGTGCCAGCAGCTTGGGACTAGCGGAGGGGTGGGAAAGACTGGATACGCAGTATTTT. Translation gives CASSLGLAEGWERLDTQYF.

This clone has a single count. The chain joins TRBV6-5 to TRBJ1-1; D is perhaps TRBD1 (6 bases). Trimming cost V 0 bases and J 1 base, with 12 bases left between them. The CDR3 runs to 16 residues. Germline V gene lookup returns CDR1 MNHEY and CDR2 SVGAGI. In DNA form, the CDR3 reads TGTGCCAGCAGTTACTCCGATGGGGGGGCGAACACTGAAGCTTTCTTT. Protein product: CASSYSDGGANTEAFF.

The V call is TRBV9, the J call TRBJ2-1, with a tentative D call TRBD2 (6 bases). The ends were cut back, 0 bases at V and 0 bases at J, with 10 bases in the middle. The length of the CDR3 is 16 residues. Germline V gene lookup returns CDR1 SGDLS and CDR2 YYNGEE. In nucleotides, the CDR3 is TGTGCCAGCAGCGTAGGTATCGGGGGCTCCTACAATGAGCAGTTCTTC. Translation: CASSVGIGGSYNEQFF.

V and J are TRBV9 and TRBJ2-3; 10 bases line up with TRBD1. The CDR3 spans 15 residues. Per the germline V gene, CDR1 is SGDLS and CDR2 is YYNGEE. Trimming cost V 3 bases and J 2 bases; bases outside gene matches: 3. CDR3 DNA: TGTGCCAGCAGCGCCGGGACAGGGGTCACAGATACGCAGTATTTT. Encoded protein: CASSAGTGVTDTQYF.

V and J are TRBV19 and TRBJ2-1; D call uncertain. From germline, CDR1 is LNHDA and CDR2 SQIVND (reference sequence). Between the trimmed V and J ends, which lost 6 bases and 7 bases, there was a span of 10 bases. This CDR3 contains 12 residues. Here the CDR3 reads CASRARQNEQFF. The DNA for the CDR3 is TGTGCCAGTAGGGCCAGACAAAATGAGCAGTTCTTC.

The chain links TRBV30 to TRBJ2-1; TRBD1 matches at 9 bases. J gave up 4 bases and V 5 bases, and 0 bases lay outside the gene matches. Germline CDR1 GTSNPN, CDR2 SVGIG (reference sequence). The CDR3 is 12 amino acids. CDR3 sequence: CAWGTGYNEQFF. The CDR3 DNA reads as TGTGCCTGGGGGACAGGGTACAATGAGCAGTTCTTC.

The gene calls are TRBV10-2 and TRBJ2-7; TRBD1 matches at 7 bases. Germline V gives CDR1 WSHSY, CDR2 SAAADI. The J segment lost 2 bases and the V segment lost 7 bases, leaving 11 bases of the junction unmatched. The CDR3 runs to 15 residues. CDR3 protein: CASTQGRGSPYEQYF. In DNA, the CDR3 is TGCGCCAGCACCCAAGGCAGGGGGTCCCCCTACGAGCAGTACTTC.

The genes are TRBV19 and TRBJ2-1, with D unresolved. The CDR3 totals 13 residues. Deletions cut 0 bases from V and 8 bases from J, with 8 bases between. Per the germline V gene, CDR1 is LNHDA and CDR2 is SQIVND (reference sequence). This CDR3 is CASSIEPGYEQFF. CDR3 in DNA: TGTGCCAGTAGTATAGAACCGGGTTATGAGCAGTTCTTC. The full variable domain, in which reference TRBV19 and TRBJ2-1 provide the parts outside the CDR3, is DGGITQSPKYLFRKEGQNVTLSCEQNLNHDAMYWYRQDPGQGLRLIYYSQIVNDFQKGDIAEGYSVSREKKESFPLTVTSAQKNPTAFYLCASSIEPGYEQFFGPGTRLTVL.

This chain joins TRBV19 and TRBJ1-1; no clear D gene. The V end lost 5 bases, the J end lost 0 bases, and 7 bases lay between the germline ends. The CDR3 extends over 13 amino acids. CDR1 is LNHDA and CDR2 is SQIVND in the germline V gene (reference sequence). CDR3 sequence reads: CASSLQLNTEAFF. DNA of the CDR3: TGTGCCAGTAGTCTACAGCTGAACACTGAAGCTTTCTTT.

This chain uses TRBV27 with TRBJ2-7, with 10 bases aligning to TRBD2. The trim removed 4 bases at V and 3 bases at J, leaving 9 bases unmatched. In germline, CDR1 is MNHEY, CDR2 SMNVEV (reference sequence). The CDR3 is 16 amino acids. The CDR3 sequence is CASSSGGLADLYEQYF. In DNA, the CDR3 is TGTGCCAGCAGTTCCGGAGGACTAGCGGACCTCTACGAGCAGTACTTC.

The J gene is TRBJ2-7, the V gene TRBV4-2; TRBD2 matches at 7 bases. V lost 4 bases, J lost 5 bases, and 5 bases stayed unmatched. The germline CDR1 and CDR2 sequences are LGHNA and YNFKEQ. This CDR3 is built from 13 residues. The DNA for the CDR3 is TGTGCCAGCAGCCGGGGGGGTGCGGACGAGCAGTACTTC. Translating it yields CASSRGGADEQYF.

CDR3 protein: CASSQGFRDTNYNEQFF. CDR3 sequence (DNA): TGCGCCAGCAGCCAAGGATTCCGGGACACGAACTACAATGAGCAGTTCTTC. This rearrangement joins TRBV4-1 to TRBJ2-1; TRBD1 is a possible D gene (6 bases). This CDR3 spans 17 amino acids. From germline, CDR1 is MGHRA and CDR2 YSYEKL. Trimming removed 1 base at V and 3 bases at J, with 16 bases between.

The chain links TRBV5-1 to TRBJ1-2; no clear D. This CDR3 is built from 14 residues. Trimming left V 0 bases short and J 0 bases short, with 6 bases between. The germline CDR1 and CDR2 sequences are SGHRS and YFSETQ. CDR3 region: CASSLDTSNYGYTF. CDR3 DNA: TGCGCCAGCAGCTTGGACACCTCTAACTATGGCTACACCTTC. Full variable domain (outside the CDR3, taken from reference TRBV5-1 and TRBJ1-2): KAGVTQTPRYLIKTRGQQVTLSCSPISGHRSVSWYQQTPGQGLQFLFEYFSETQRNKGNFPGRFSGRQFSNSRSEMNVSTLELGDSALYLCASSLDTSNYGYTFGSGTRLTVV.

This clone was seen just once. The J gene is TRBJ2-2, the V gene TRBV28, with D possibly TRBD1 on 6 matching bases. The V gene's germline CDR1 is MDHEN and CDR2 SYDVKM. The CDR3 is 14 residues long. The DNA of the CDR3 is TGTGTCACCGACGACAGGCAAAACACCGGGGAGCTGTTTTTT. Protein sequence: CVTDDRQNTGELFF.

The V gene is TRBV5-4, the J gene TRBJ1-5; D remains unclear. V lost 4 bases and J 7 bases, leaving 15 bases between the germline ends. The CDR3 loop spans 14 amino acids. Germline V gives CDR1 SGHNT, CDR2 YYREEE (reference sequence). The CDR3 bases are TGTGCCAGCAGCCCAAGCCCCCAGGAACAGCCCCAGCATTTT. Encoded protein: CASSPSPQEQPQHF.

V is TRBV15 and J is TRBJ2-1, with a possible D match to TRBD1 (5 bases). The V end lost 0 bases, the J end lost 3 bases, and 15 bases lay between the germline ends. CDR1 and CDR2 (germline): LNHNV, YYDKDF (reference sequence). The CDR3 spans 17 residues. The CDR3 DNA sequence: TGTGCCACCAGCAGAGATTCGGCAGGGTACGGCTACAATGAGCAGTTCTTC. Translated, it gives CATSRDSAGYGYNEQFF.

The chain carries TRBV18 and TRBJ2-5; a weak D match, TRBD2 (5 bases). Trimming removed 3 bases at V and 5 bases at J, with 13 bases between. CDR1 and CDR2 (germline): KGHSH, LQKENI. CDR3 length: 14 residues. CDR3 sequence (DNA): TGTGCCAGCTCACCGGACTTTGGGTCCGAGACCCAGTACTTC. This codes for CASSPDFGSETQYF.

The chain employs TRBV18 and TRBJ1-2; 9 bases fit TRBD1. Trimming removed 3 bases from V and 6 bases from J; junction bases left unmatched: 5. The CDR3 has 14 residues. The germline V gene has CDR1 KGHSH and CDR2 LQKENI. The CDR3 sequence: CASSPGDRVDGYTF. CDR3 DNA: TGTGCCAGCTCACCCGGGGACAGGGTCGATGGCTACACCTTC.

The gene calls are TRBV4-2 and TRBJ2-1, with 9 bases that match TRBD2. The CDR3 spans 16 residues. V lost 0 bases to trimming and J lost 6 bases; unmatched junction nucleotides: 6. Germline V gene sequence: CDR1 LGHNA, CDR2 YNFKEQ. DNA for the CDR3: TGTGCCAGCAGCCAAGATCCGCGGGGGGGTTCCAATGAGCAGTTCTTC. Amino acids: CASSQDPRGGSNEQFF.

The chain couples TRBV5-4 to TRBJ2-7; 10 nucleotides align to TRBD2. Looked up from germline, CDR1 is SGHNT and CDR2 is YYREEE (reference sequence). CDR3 length: 16 residues. J lost 7 bases, V lost 4 bases, and 14 bases had no gene match. The CDR3 sequence: CASSTRLLAGDREQYF. The CDR3, as DNA: TGTGCCAGCAGCACACGGTTGCTAGCGGGAGATCGGGAGCAGTACTTC.

This clone appeared a single time. V gene TRBV7-8 combines with J gene TRBJ2-5; 7 positions agree with TRBD1. This CDR3 comprises 18 residues. The V and J ends lost 5 bases and 2 bases, in that order; junction bases with no gene match: 17. Germline CDR1 and CDR2: SGHVS and FQNEAQ. The CDR3 bases are TGTGCCAGCAGCCAAGGATACAAGGGGGCGTTCCCACAAGAGACCCAGTACTTC. Its protein product is CASSQGYKGAFPQETQYF.

The rearrangement uses TRBV5-8 and TRBJ2-5; 7 nucleotides line up with TRBD2. The CDR3 covers 15 residues. V was clipped by 6 bases and J by 0 bases; unmatched bases: 8. CDR1 is SGHTS, CDR2 YDEGEE, per germline. The CDR3: CASTPGRGYQETQYF. The CDR3 nucleotides are TGTGCCAGCACTCCGGGGCGGGGGTACCAAGAGACCCAGTACTTC. The full variable domain, rest sourced from reference TRBV5-8 and TRBJ2-5, is EAGVTQSPTHLIKTRGQQATLRCSPISGHTSVYWYQQALGLGLQFLLWYDEGEERNRGNFPPRFSGRQFPNYSSELNVNALELEDSALYLCASTPGRGYQETQYFGPGTRLLVL.

The rearrangement joins TRBV2 to TRBJ2-3, with TRBD2 matching 9 bases. Per the germline V gene, CDR1 is SNHLY and CDR2 is FYNNEI. This CDR3 contains 14 residues. With 6 bases clipped from V and 2 bases from J, the junction kept 3 bases outside the gene matches. In DNA form, the CDR3 reads TGTGCCAGCAGGGGACTAGCTTCCACAGATACGCAGTATTTT. Amino acids: CASRGLASTDTQYF.

The chain employs TRBV7-2 and TRBJ1-5; 9 nucleotides line up with TRBD1. The V gene's germline CDR1 is SGHTA and CDR2 FQGNSA. V lost 5 bases to trimming and J lost 11 bases; unmatched junction nucleotides: 7. The CDR3 totals 13 residues. The CDR3 spells CASSIGTGTTQHF. The CDR3 DNA reads as TGTGCCAGCAGCATAGGGACAGGGACGACCCAGCATTTT.

The CDR3: CAISDKSANYGYTF. CDR3 DNA sequence: TGTGCCATCAGTGATAAGTCAGCTAACTATGGCTACACCTTC. The chain recombines TRBV10-3 with TRBJ1-2; no clear D. The germline gives CDR1 ENHRY, CDR2 SYGVKD. Trimming pared 3 bases from V and 0 bases from J, leaving 8 bases between. The CDR3 has 14 residues.